These T cell receptor beta chains were read from a single sample in a study of beta chain features in type 1 diabetes. Sequencing was performed with immunoSEQ multiplex PCR; in TCRdb, only in-frame clones are kept and a portion is missing. Found here are 600,000 or so clones, over 12% of them singletons; the top ten hold approximately 0.043%. The sequencing sample was made of naive CD4+ T cells from blood. These receptors were taken from a man between 18 and 29 years old with type 1 diabetes. CDR3s include the opening cysteine and the closing phenylalanine or tryptophan. The order of the fields is V gene, D gene, clone size, J gene, CDR3 DNA, CDR3 protein. A D gene is named only where the DNA matches it firmly. The listing skips clone size in some rows; elsewhere it reads once, few, many or a size class.

TRBV5-4,TRBD1,.,TRBJ1-1,TGTGCCAGCAGCTTGGGCGGGACAGCTTCTCTCACTGAAGCTTTCTTT,CASSLGGTASLTEAFF
TRBV30,.,.,TRBJ2-3,TGTGCCTGGAGCCCCCCGGTGGCAGATACGCAGTATTTT,CAWSPPVADTQYF
TRBV7-9,.,.,TRBJ2-3,TGTGCCAGTGAGAGCGGGGATACGCAGTATTTT,CASESGDTQYF
TRBV7-2,TRBD1,.,TRBJ1-1,TGTGCCAGCAGCTTCACAGGGGGCACTGAAGCTTTCTTT,CASSFTGGTEAFF
TRBV5-1,.,.,TRBJ2-4,TGCGCCAGCAGCTGGGATAGGGCATCAAAAAACATTCAGTACTTC,CASSWDRASKNIQYF
TRBV29-1,.,few,TRBJ2-7,TGCAGCGTCCGGGACCGCCCCTACGAGCAGTACTTC,CSVRDRPYEQYF
TRBV15,TRBD2,.,TRBJ2-5,TGTGCCACCAGCAGTACTAGCGGCACACAAAAAGAGACCCAGTACTTC,CATSSTSGTQKETQYF
TRBV6-1,.,few,TRBJ2-3,TGTGCCAGCAGTGAGGAGGGACGGGACAGCCCGCAGTATTTT,CASSEEGRDSPQYF
TRBV23-1,.,few,TRBJ1-1,TGCGCCAGCAGTCCCCGTTGGAGGGAAGCTTTCTTT,CASSPRWREAFF
TRBV30,.,.,TRBJ1-5,TGTGCCTGGAGTGTAATGTCAGATAGAAATCAGCCCCAGCATTTT,CAWSVMSDRNQPQHF
TRBV6-5,.,.,TRBJ1-2,TGTGCCAGCAGCCATCAGGGGCTGGGCTATGGCTACACCTTC,CASSHQGLGYGYTF
TRBV30,.,.,TRBJ2-4,TGTGCCTGGAGCGTGGTTGGGAGCCTAGCCAAAAACATTCAGTACTTC,CAWSVVGSLAKNIQYF
TRBV7-2,.,.,TRBJ2-3,TGTGCCAGCAGCCTCGGGGTCGATACGCAGTATTTT,CASSLGVDTQYF
TRBV5-1,.,.,TRBJ1-1,TGCGCCAGCAGCTTGACAGCGAACACTGAAGCTTTCTTT,CASSLTANTEAFF
TRBV9,.,.,TRBJ1-3,TGTGCCAGCAGCGATAACGGGAACTCTGGAAACACCATATATTTT,CASSDNGNSGNTIYF
TRBV7-9,.,few,TRBJ2-5,TGTGCCAGCAGCTTAAACAGCCAAGAGACCCAGTACTTC,CASSLNSQETQYF
TRBV6-5,TRBD2,.,TRBJ2-7,TGTGCCAGCAGTTACTGGGAGGGGTTCGACGAGCAGTACTTC,CASSYWEGFDEQYF
TRBV30,.,.,TRBJ2-7,TGTGCCTGGGGGAGGGACATAGGGTACGAGCAGTACTTC,CAWGRDIGYEQYF
TRBV6-5,.,few,TRBJ2-3,TGTGCCAGCAGTTACCGCCCTAGCACAGATACGCAGTATTTT,CASSYRPSTDTQYF
TRBV19,TRBD1,.,TRBJ1-2,TGTGCCAGTAGTAGACCGGGACAGGGGATTTCCAACTATGGCTACACCTTC,CASSRPGQGISNYGYTF
TRBV9,.,.,TRBJ2-1,TGTGCCAGCAGCGTAGCGCCTAGCTCCTACAATGAGCAGTTCTTC,CASSVAPSSYNEQFF
TRBV30,.,few,TRBJ1-6,TGTGCCTCGCGGGACGGAACTTCACCCCTCCACTTT,CASRDGTSPLHF
TRBV7-3,TRBD2,few,TRBJ2-1,TGTGCCAGCAGCTCTCTAGCGGACCTCTCCTACAATGAGCAGTTCTTC,CASSSLADLSYNEQFF
TRBV1,.,.,TRBJ1-1,TGCACCAGCAGCCAAGATGCAGAAGAGAACACTGAAGCTTTCTTT,CTSSQDAEENTEAFF
TRBV28,.,few,TRBJ1-6,TGTGCCAGCAGGGAGCTCCCTGGAAAGCCACCCCTCCACTTT,CASRELPGKPPLHF
TRBV5-1,.,few,TRBJ1-1,TGCGCCAGCAGCGGGGACACTGAAGCTTTCTTT,CASSGDTEAFF
TRBV5-4,.,few,TRBJ2-3,TGTGCCAGCAGCTTGGTTGGCACAGATACGCAGTATTTT,CASSLVGTDTQYF
TRBV28,.,.,TRBJ2-7,TGTGCCAGCAGTTTAGTCCACGAGCAGTACTTC,CASSLVHEQYF
TRBV14,.,.,TRBJ2-7,TGTGCCAGCAGCCAAGTGTTGGGAGGCGAGCAGTACTTC,CASSQVLGGEQYF
TRBV9,.,few,TRBJ2-3,TGTGCCAGCAACACCGGGACCCACACAGATACGCAGTATTTT,CASNTGTHTDTQYF
TRBV11-2,.,.,TRBJ2-2,TGTGCCAGCAGCTTAGGGGCTGGGGAGCTGTTTTTT,CASSLGAGELFF
TRBV30,.,few,TRBJ1-5,TGTGCCTGGAGTGTACATCGAGATCAGCCCCAGCATTTT,CAWSVHRDQPQHF
TRBV11-2,.,.,TRBJ2-2,TGTGCCAGCAGTCTTCGACTTTCCACCGGGGAGCTGTTTTTT,CASSLRLSTGELFF
TRBV28,TRBD1,.,TRBJ1-2,TGTGCCAGCAGTCAGCCGCGACAGGGGGCGGAAGGCTACACCTTC,CASSQPRQGAEGYTF
TRBV9,.,.,TRBJ2-7,TGTGCCAGCAGCGTAGACCAGGGGCCCTACGAGCAGTACTTC,CASSVDQGPYEQYF
TRBV29-1,TRBD1,.,TRBJ2-1,TGCAGCGTTGATCCGACAGGGAAATACAATGAGCAGTTCTTC,CSVDPTGKYNEQFF
TRBV6-5,TRBD2,.,TRBJ2-1,TGTGCCAGCAGCCGAAGCGGGGGGGCCAATGAGCAGTTCTTC,CASSRSGGANEQFF
TRBV7-9,TRBD1,.,TRBJ1-6,TGTGCCAGCAGCTTTTTAGGGGGCAGCCCTAATTCACCCCTCCACTTT,CASSFLGGSPNSPLHF
TRBV7-2,TRBD1,.,TRBJ2-7,TGTGCCAGCAGCTTCTCAGGGGGCAACTACGAGCAGTACTTC,CASSFSGGNYEQYF
TRBV14,.,.,TRBJ2-1,TGTGCCAGCAGCCAAGAAGACATCGCTCCGTACAATGAGCAGTTCTTC,CASSQEDIAPYNEQFF
TRBV27,.,few,TRBJ1-5,TGTGCCAGCAGTCGGGGGGAGGGGTATAGCAATCAGCCCCAGCATTTT,CASSRGEGYSNQPQHF
TRBV18,.,.,TRBJ2-3,TGTGCCAGCTCATCTTCGAGAGAGTCCAGAGGTCCGGATACGCAGTATTTT,CASSSSRESRGPDTQYF
TRBV19,.,.,TRBJ1-5,TGTGCCAGTAGTAGGGAGGGGCAGAATCAGCCCCAGCATTTT,CASSREGQNQPQHF
TRBV4-2,TRBD2,.,TRBJ2-1,TGTGCCAGCAGCCAAGATCTTCAGACTAGCGGCTACAATGAGCAGTTCTTC,CASSQDLQTSGYNEQFF
TRBV18,TRBD1,few,TRBJ1-1,TGTGCCAGCTCACCTGTGGACAGGGGCGGCACTGAAGCTTTCTTT,CASSPVDRGGTEAFF
TRBV2,TRBD1,few,TRBJ1-2,TGTGCCAGCAGTGAAGCTTACAGGGGAGTAGGTGGCTACACCTTC,CASSEAYRGVGGYTF
TRBV19,.,.,TRBJ1-2,TGTGCCAGTACCGAGGGCTGGGGGTATGGCTACACCTTC,CASTEGWGYGYTF
TRBV9,TRBD2,.,TRBJ2-5,TGTGCCAGCAGCGTAGCGGCTAGCGGGGGGCACGGGGAGACCCAGTACTTC,CASSVAASGGHGETQYF